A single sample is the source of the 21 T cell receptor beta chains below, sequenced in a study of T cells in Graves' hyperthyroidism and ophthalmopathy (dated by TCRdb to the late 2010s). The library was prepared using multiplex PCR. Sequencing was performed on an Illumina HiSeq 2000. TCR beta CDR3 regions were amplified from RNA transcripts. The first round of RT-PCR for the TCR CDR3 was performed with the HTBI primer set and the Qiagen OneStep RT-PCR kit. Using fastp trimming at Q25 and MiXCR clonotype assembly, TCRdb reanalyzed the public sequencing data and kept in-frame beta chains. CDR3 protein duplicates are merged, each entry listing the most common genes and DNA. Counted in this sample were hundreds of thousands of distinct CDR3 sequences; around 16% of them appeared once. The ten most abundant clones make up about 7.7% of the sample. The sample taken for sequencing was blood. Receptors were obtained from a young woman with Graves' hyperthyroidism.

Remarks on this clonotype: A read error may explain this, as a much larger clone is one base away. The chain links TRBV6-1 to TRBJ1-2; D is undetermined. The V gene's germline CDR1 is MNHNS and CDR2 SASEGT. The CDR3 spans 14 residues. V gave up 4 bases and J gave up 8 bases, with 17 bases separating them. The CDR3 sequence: CASSGAGRVGGYTF. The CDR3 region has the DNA TGTGCCAGCAGTGGAGCCGGGCGGGTGGGAGGCTACACCTTC.

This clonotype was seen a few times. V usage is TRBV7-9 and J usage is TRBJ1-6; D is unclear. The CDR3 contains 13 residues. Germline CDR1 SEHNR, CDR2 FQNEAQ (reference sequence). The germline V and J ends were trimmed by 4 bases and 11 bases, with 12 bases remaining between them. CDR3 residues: CASSSEAGPPLHF. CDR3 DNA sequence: TGTGCCAGCAGCTCAGAGGCGGGCCCACCCCTCCACTTT.

The chain's CDR3 is CSAKKAGTGDFNEQFF. In DNA form, the CDR3 reads TGCAGTGCTAAGAAAGCCGGGACCGGGGATTTCAATGAGCAGTTCTTC. V and J are TRBV20-1 and TRBJ2-1; D tentatively fits TRBD1 or TRBD2 (5 bases each). Looked up from germline, CDR1 is DFQATT and CDR2 is SNEGSKA (reference sequence). The CDR3 is 16 residues long. Trimming pared 4 bases from V and 6 bases from J, leaving 22 bases between.

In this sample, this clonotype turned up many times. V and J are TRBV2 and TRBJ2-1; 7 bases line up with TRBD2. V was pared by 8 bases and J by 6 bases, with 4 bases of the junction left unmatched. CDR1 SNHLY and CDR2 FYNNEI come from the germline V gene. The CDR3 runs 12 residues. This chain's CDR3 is CASSLAVNEQFF. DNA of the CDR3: TGTGCCAGCTCCCTAGCGGTCAATGAGCAGTTCTTC.

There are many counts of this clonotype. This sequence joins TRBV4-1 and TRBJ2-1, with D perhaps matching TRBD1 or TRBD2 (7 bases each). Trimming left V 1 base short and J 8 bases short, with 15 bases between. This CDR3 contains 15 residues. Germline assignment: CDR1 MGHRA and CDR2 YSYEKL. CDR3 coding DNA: TGCGCCAGCAGCCAAGGTTCGGCAGGGGGGGATGAGCAGTTCTTC. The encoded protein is CASSQGSAGGDEQFF.

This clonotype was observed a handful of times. CDR3 DNA: TGCAGTGCACTGCACGCCTATGGCTACACCTTC. Amino acids: CSALHAYGYTF. The chain couples TRBV20-1 to TRBJ1-2; D remains unclear. Germline-derived CDR1 and CDR2 are DFQATT and SNEGSKA (reference sequence). The CDR3 has 11 amino acids. The V gene lost 6 bases and the J gene lost 4 bases, with 9 bases spanning the gap.

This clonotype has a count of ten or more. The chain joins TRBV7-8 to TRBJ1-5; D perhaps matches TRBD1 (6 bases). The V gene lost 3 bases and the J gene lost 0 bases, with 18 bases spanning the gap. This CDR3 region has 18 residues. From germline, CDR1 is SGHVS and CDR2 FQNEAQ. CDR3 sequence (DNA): TGTGCCAGCAGCTTCGCCAGGGGAATGGGGTATAGCAATCAGCCCCAGCATTTT. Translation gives CASSFARGMGYSNQPQHF.

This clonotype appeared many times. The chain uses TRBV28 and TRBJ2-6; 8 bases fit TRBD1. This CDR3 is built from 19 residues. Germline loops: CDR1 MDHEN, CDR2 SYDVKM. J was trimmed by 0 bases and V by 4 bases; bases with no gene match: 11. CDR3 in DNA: TGTGCCAGCAGTTCTTTTGCCGGGACAGGTTCCTCTGGGGCCAACGTCCTGACTTTC. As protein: CASSSFAGTGSSGANVLTF.

This CDR3 reads CASSPRGGGVETEAFF. The CDR3 nucleotides read TGTGCCAGCAGCCCCCGGGGGGGGGGGGTGGAAACTGAAGCTTTCTTT. The chain employs TRBV9 and TRBJ1-1, with a possible D match to TRBD1 (5 bases). Between the trimmed V and J ends, which lost 4 bases and 5 bases, there was a span of 21 bases. The CDR3 covers 16 residues. The germline gives CDR1 SGDLS, CDR2 YYNGEE.

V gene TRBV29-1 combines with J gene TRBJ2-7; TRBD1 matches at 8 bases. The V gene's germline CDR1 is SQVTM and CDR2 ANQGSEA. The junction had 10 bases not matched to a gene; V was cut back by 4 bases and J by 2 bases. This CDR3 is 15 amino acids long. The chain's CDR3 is CSVAIGDRGTYEQYF. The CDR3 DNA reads TGCAGCGTTGCGATCGGAGACAGGGGAACCTACGAGCAGTACTTC.

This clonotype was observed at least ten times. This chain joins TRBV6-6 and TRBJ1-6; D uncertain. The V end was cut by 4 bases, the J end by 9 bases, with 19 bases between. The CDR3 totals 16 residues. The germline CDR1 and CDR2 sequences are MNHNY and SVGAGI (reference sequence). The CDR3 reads CASSSGLALRGSPLHF. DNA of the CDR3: TGTGCCAGCAGTTCTGGACTGGCGCTGCGGGGTTCACCCCTCCACTTT.

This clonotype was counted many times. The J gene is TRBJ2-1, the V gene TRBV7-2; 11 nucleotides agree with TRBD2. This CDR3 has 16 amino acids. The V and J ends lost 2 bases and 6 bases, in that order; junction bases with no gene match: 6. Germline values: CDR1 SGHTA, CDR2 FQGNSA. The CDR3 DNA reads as TGTGCCAGCAGCTTACACCGACTAGCGGGAACCAATGAGCAGTTCTTC. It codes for CASSLHRLAGTNEQFF.

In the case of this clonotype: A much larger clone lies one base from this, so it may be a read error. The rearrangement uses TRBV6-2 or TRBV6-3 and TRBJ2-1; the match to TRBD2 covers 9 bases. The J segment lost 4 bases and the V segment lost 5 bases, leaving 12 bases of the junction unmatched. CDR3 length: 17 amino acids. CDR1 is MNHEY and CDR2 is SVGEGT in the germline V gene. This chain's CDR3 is CASSVNNLAGPYNEQFF. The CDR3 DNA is TGTGCCAGCAGTGTAAACAACCTAGCGGGACCTTACAATGAGCAGTTCTTC.

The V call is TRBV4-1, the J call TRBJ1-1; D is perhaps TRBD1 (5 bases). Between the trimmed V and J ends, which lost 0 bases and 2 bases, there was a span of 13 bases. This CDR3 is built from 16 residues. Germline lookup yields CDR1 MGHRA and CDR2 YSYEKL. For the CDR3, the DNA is TGCGCCAGCAGCCAAGAGATCCTGGGGGTTAACACTGAAGCTTTCTTT. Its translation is CASSQEILGVNTEAFF.

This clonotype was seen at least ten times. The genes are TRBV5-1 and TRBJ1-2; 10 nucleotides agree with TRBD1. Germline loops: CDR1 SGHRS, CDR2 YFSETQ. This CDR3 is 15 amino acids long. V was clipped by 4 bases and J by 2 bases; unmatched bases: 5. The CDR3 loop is CASSAGTGANYGYTF. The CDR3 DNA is TGCGCCAGCAGCGCCGGGACAGGGGCCAACTATGGCTACACCTTC.

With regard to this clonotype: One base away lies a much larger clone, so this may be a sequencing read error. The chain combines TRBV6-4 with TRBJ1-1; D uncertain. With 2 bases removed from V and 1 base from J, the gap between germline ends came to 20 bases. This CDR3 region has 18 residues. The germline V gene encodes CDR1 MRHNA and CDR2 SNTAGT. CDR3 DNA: TGTGCCAGCAGTGACCCCCAGAAGCGAGTCCAGGCGAACACTGAAGCTTTCTTT. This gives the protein CASSDPQKRVQANTEAFF.

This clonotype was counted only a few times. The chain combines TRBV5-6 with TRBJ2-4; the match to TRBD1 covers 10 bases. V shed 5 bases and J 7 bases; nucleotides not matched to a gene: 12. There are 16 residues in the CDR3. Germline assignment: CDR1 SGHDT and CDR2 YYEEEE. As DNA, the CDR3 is TGTGCCAGCAGTCCGGGACAGGGGATTGGTTGGAACATTCAGTACTTC. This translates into CASSPGQGIGWNIQYF. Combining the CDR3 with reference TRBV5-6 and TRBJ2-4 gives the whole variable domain DAGVTQSPTHLIKTRGQQVTLRCSPKSGHDTVSWYQQALGQGPQFIFQYYEEEERQRGNFPDRFSGHQFPNYSSELNVNALLLGDSALYLCASSPGQGIGWNIQYFGAGTRLSVL.

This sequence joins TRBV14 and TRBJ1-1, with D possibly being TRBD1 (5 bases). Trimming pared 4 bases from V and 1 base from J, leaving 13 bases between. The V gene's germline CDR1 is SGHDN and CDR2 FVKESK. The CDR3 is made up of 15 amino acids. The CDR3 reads CASSPPRGANTEAFF. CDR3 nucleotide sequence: TGTGCCAGCAGCCCCCCCCGGGGCGCGAACACTGAAGCTTTCTTT.

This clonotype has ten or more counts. CDR3 coding DNA: TGTGCCAGCAGTTACTCTCAGGGGGGCTTCTCTGGAAACACCATATATTTT. Amino acid sequence: CASSYSQGGFSGNTIYF. The V gene is TRBV6-5, the J gene TRBJ1-3, with 7 nucleotides matching TRBD1. CDR3 length: 17 amino acids. Losses at the gene ends were 0 bases for V and 0 bases for J; bases not matched to a gene: 5. Germline lookup yields CDR1 MNHEY and CDR2 SVGAGI.

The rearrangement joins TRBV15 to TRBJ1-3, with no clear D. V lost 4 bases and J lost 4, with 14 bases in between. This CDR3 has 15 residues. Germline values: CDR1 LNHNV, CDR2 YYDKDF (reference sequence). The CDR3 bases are TGTGCCACCAGCACTACAGCGGGGAAAGGAAACACCATATATTTT. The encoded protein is CATSTTAGKGNTIYF. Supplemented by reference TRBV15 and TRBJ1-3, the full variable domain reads DAMVIQNPRYQVTQFGKPVTLSCSQTLNHNVMYWYQQKSSQAPKLLFHYYDKDFNNEADTPDNFQSRRPNTSFCFLDIRSPGLGDTAMYLCATSTTAGKGNTIYFGEGSWLTVV.

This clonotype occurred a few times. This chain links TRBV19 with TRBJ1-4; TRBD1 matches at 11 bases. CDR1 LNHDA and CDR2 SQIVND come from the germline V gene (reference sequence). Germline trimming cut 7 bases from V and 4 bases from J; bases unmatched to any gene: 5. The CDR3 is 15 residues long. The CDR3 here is CASNGQGAGNEKLFF. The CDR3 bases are TGTGCCAGTAATGGACAGGGGGCGGGTAATGAAAAACTGTTTTTT.